This TCR beta chain was sequenced during a study of Graves' ophthalmopathy and Graves' hyperthyroidism. The CDR3 has 12 residues. Trimming left V 10 bases short and J 2 bases short, with 10 bases between. Per the germline V gene, CDR1 is KGHDR and CDR2 is SFDVKD. This clonotype has at least ten counts. Its antigen is currently unknown. Amplified TCR beta CDR3 regions were obtained using RNA transcripts as template. HTBI-primed first-round RT-PCR preceded second-round multiplex PCR. TCRdb ran MiXCR on the multiplex PCR reads and lists one entry per CDR3 protein. The table records 450,000 or so distinct CDR3 sequences, over 13% of them present only once. Study-wide results and caveats: Built on 13 signatures, a model told ophthalmopathy apart from stable hyperthyroidism with over 85% sensitivity and approximately 81% specificity.

Certain patients, namely those with other autoimmune diseases, uncontrolled infections, pregnancy or lactation, were excluded. Serum thyroxine and TRAb, along with clinical symptoms, thyroid ultrasound and orbital computed tomography, were what diagnosis relied on. PBMCs were isolated from an approximately 10 ml sample of fresh peripheral blood. Sequenced: blood. J is TRBJ1-1 and V is TRBV24-1; D is undetermined. The TCR sequence derives from a woman aged 25 to 39 with Graves' ophthalmopathy. The CDR3 protein is CATSDGNTEAFF. DNA of the CDR3: TGTGCCACGTCAGACGGAAACACTGAAGCTTTCTTT.